This record concerns one TCR beta chain sequence. The data were obtained in a study of blood T cell repertoires in COVID-19. Overall study context: Specimens from acute and convalescent COVID-19 originated in the United States, Italy and Spain.

Seattle-derived patients entered the study during active infection and were followed longitudinally. Authors' data handling: Nucleated cell counts were estimated from reference gene primer amplification. Profiling relied on immunoSEQ multiplex PCR, and the TCRdb table lists in-frame clones only, not all of them. V and J calls plus clone size are reproduced from that table; the DNA served to infer D and trimming. Here the sample spans roughly 150,000 clones, about 85% being singletons. Material: peripheral blood. The clonotype originates from a woman over 75 with COVID-19, enrolled during active disease.

The CDR3 reads CASSLGGQNYGYTF. The CDR3 DNA sequence: TGCGCCAGCAGCTTGGGGGGACAGAACTATGGCTACACCTTC. This chain links TRBV5-1 with TRBJ1-2; 7 nucleotides line up with TRBD1. The CDR3 sequence is 14 residues long. Germline V gives CDR1 SGHRS, CDR2 YFSETQ. V shed 0 bases, J shed 2 bases, and the junction held 1 base outside the gene matches.